These 15 T cell receptor beta chains share one sample of origin, sequenced in a study of T cells in Graves' hyperthyroidism and ophthalmopathy. RNA transcripts served as the template for amplifying TCR beta CDR3 regions. Researchers ran a first-round RT-PCR on the TCR CDR3 using the HTBI primer set. Via MiXCR, TCRdb re-called the multiplex PCR reads, giving one row per CDR3 protein. The table includes 600,000 or so distinct CDR3 sequences, around 42% detected once. The sequenced material came from peripheral blood or thyroid tissue (not recorded which). These receptor sequences come from a woman under 30 with Graves' hyperthyroidism.

There are a few counts of this clonotype. V usage is TRBV7-9 and J usage is TRBJ1-4; D is unclear. V lost 3 bases and J 0 bases, leaving 8 bases between the germline ends. Looked up from germline, CDR1 is SEHNR and CDR2 is FQNEAQ (reference sequence). The CDR3 sequence is 15 residues long. The CDR3 here is CASSLAATTNEKLFF. The CDR3 DNA is TGTGCCAGCAGCTTGGCGGCCACAACTAATGAAAAACTGTTTTTT.

The chain carries TRBV20-1 and TRBJ1-3; D not resolved. V gave up 3 bases and J gave up 4 bases, with 13 bases separating them. Germline CDR1 is DFQATT and CDR2 is SNEGSKA (reference sequence). The CDR3 is 14 residues long. CDR3 nucleotides: TGCAGTGCTAGGGGGAAGGAAGGAGGAAACACCATATATTTT. Its protein product is CSARGKEGGNTIYF.

This chain links TRBV25-1 with TRBJ2-7; TRBD2 matches 9 bases. CDR3 length: 15 residues. CDR1 is MGHDK, CDR2 SYGVNS, per germline. The J segment lost 6 bases and the V segment lost 5 bases, leaving 11 bases of the junction unmatched. CDR3 coding DNA: TGTGCCAGCAGTCCCCTTGGGGTAGCGGGAGTCGAGCAGTACTTC. It codes for CASSPLGVAGVEQYF.

V is TRBV7-9 and J is TRBJ2-5; 11 bases agree with TRBD1. This CDR3 is built from 16 residues. Germline V lookup: CDR1 SEHNR, CDR2 FQNEAQ (reference sequence). The J segment lost 5 bases and the V segment lost 5 bases, leaving 10 bases of the junction unmatched. Written as DNA, the CDR3 is TGTGCCAGCAGCCGGCACCGGACAGGGGGCGTGGAGACCCAGTACTTC. Amino acid sequence: CASSRHRTGGVETQYF. The full variable domain, with the rest looked up from reference TRBV7-9 and TRBJ2-5, is DTGVSQNPRHKITKRGQNVTFRCDPISEHNRLYWYRQTLGQGPEFLTYFQNEAQLEKSRLLSDRFSAERPKGSFSTLEIQRTEQGDSAMYLCASSRHRTGGVETQYFGPGTRLLVL.

The chain combines TRBV2 with TRBJ1-2; 7 bases fit TRBD1. Germline V gene data show CDR1 as SNHLY and CDR2 as FYNNEI. The CDR3 consists of 14 residues. With 3 bases clipped from V and 2 bases from J, the junction kept 3 bases outside the gene matches. CDR3 amino acids: CASSEMGQNYGYTF. DNA of the CDR3: TGTGCCAGCAGTGAGATGGGACAGAACTATGGCTACACCTTC.

A note on this clonotype: A much larger clone lies a single base off, so this may be a read error. V gene TRBV7-9 combines with J gene TRBJ1-2, with 10 bases aligning to TRBD1. Germline-derived CDR1 and CDR2 are SEHNR and FQNEAQ (reference sequence). The CDR3 runs to 14 residues. Trimming removed 4 bases from V and 6 bases from J; junction bases left unmatched: 5. CDR3 residues: CASSWGTGDDGYTF. For the CDR3, the DNA is TGTGCCAGCAGCTGGGGGACAGGGGACGATGGCTACACCTTC.

On this clonotype itself: One junction end disagrees with the germline gene, perhaps due to a read error. J is TRBJ2-6 and V is TRBV15, with D possibly being TRBD2 (6 bases). The CDR3 has 14 residues. Germline CDR1 reads LNHNV; CDR2 reads YYDKDF (reference sequence). The CDR3 region is CATSRDSGDNVLTF. The CDR3 DNA sequence: TGTGCCACCAGCAGGGATTCGGGGGACAACGTCCTGACTTTC.

The V and J genes are TRBV19 and TRBJ1-5; D is uncertain. Between the trimmed V and J ends, which lost 0 bases and 6 bases, there was a span of 6 bases. This CDR3 is 13 amino acids long. The germline gives CDR1 LNHDA, CDR2 SQIVND (reference sequence). CDR3 nucleotide sequence: TGTGCCAGTAGTATAGAGGTGGGTCAGCCCCAGCATTTT. Translating it yields CASSIEVGQPQHF.

The V call is TRBV9, the J call TRBJ1-6; D gene unclear. V was clipped by 0 bases and J by 9 bases, with 13 bases between them. The CDR3 runs 15 residues. Germline CDR1 reads SGDLS; CDR2 reads YYNGEE. This chain's CDR3 is CASSVGGGILSPLHF. The CDR3 region has the DNA TGTGCCAGCAGCGTAGGGGGAGGGATCCTTTCACCCCTCCACTTT.

This clonotype was seen many times. The genes are TRBV7-6 and TRBJ2-7; TRBD1 is a possible D gene (5 bases). Germline CDR1 SGHVS, CDR2 FNYEAQ. Between the trimmed V and J ends, which lost 1 base and 7 bases, there was a span of 17 bases. The length of the CDR3 is 15 residues. CDR3 loop: CASSLDAPGNREQYF. DNA for the CDR3: TGTGCCAGCAGCTTAGACGCCCCAGGGAATCGAGAGCAGTACTTC.

V gene TRBV27 combines with J gene TRBJ1-6, with 8 bases lining up with TRBD1. Germline CDR1 and CDR2: MNHEY and SMNVEV (reference sequence). The CDR3 runs to 14 residues. V lost 3 bases and J lost 7; bases outside the gene matches: 2. CDR3 sequence (DNA): TGTGCCAGCAGTTTCCCAGGGGGCAATTCACCCCTCCACTTT. It translates to CASSFPGGNSPLHF.

This clonotype was detected a few times. This chain uses TRBV7-2 with TRBJ1-2; D not resolved. CDR1 is SGHTA, CDR2 FQGNSA, per germline. Trimming left V 6 bases short and J 0 bases short, with 11 bases between. This CDR3 is built from 14 residues. CDR3 sequence (DNA): TGTGCCAGCAGTTTGATAGGGTCTAACTATGGCTACACCTTC. Translating gives CASSLIGSNYGYTF.

This chain joins TRBV13 and TRBJ2-7; D might be TRBD2 (6 bases). Deletions cut 7 bases from V and 6 bases from J, with 16 bases between. The CDR3 extends over 13 amino acids. Germline loops: CDR1 PRHDT, CDR2 FYEKMQ (reference sequence). This chain's CDR3 is CASTGRDLGEQYF. The DNA of the CDR3 is TGTGCCAGCACCGGAAGGGACTTAGGCGAGCAGTACTTC.

V is TRBV20-1 and J is TRBJ2-3; the D is unclear. The germline V gene encodes CDR1 DFQATT and CDR2 SNEGSKA (reference sequence). V lost 1 base to trimming and J lost 6 bases, with 14 bases between them. This CDR3 spans 14 amino acids. DNA for the CDR3: TGCAGTGCTAGAGGAGACTTCTACCAGGATACGCAGTATTTT. Protein sequence: CSARGDFYQDTQYF.

This clonotype was observed many times. At one end the junction does not follow the germline gene, possibly because of a read error. The V and J genes are TRBV7-2 and TRBJ2-7; D might be TRBD1 (6 bases). Germline assignment: CDR1 SGHTA and CDR2 FQGNSA. CDR3 length: 14 residues. In nucleotides, the CDR3 is TGTGCCAGCAGTTTAGGTCTGGGGGCGGGCGAGCAGTACTTC. This codes for CASSLGLGAGEQYF. The variable domain in full, completed from reference TRBV7-2 and TRBJ2-7, reads GAGVSQSPSNKVTEKGKDVELRCDPISGHTALYWYRQSLGQGLEFLIYFQGNSAPDKSGLPSDRFSAERTGGSVSTLTIQRTQQEDSAVYLCASSLGLGAGEQYFGPGTRLTVT.